Listed below are T cell receptor beta chains from one sample, sequenced in a study of blood T cell repertoires in COVID-19. Data came from immunoSEQ multiplex PCR; TCRdb stores just in-frame clones and leaves some out. This table holds about 74,000 clones, 75% to 85% found once. Sequenced input: peripheral blood. These receptors were taken from a human donor in a cohort sampled during active COVID-19. The CDR3 runs from the conserved cysteine through the conserved F or W. The D gene is left open where the match is weak. Only part of the rows carry a size: once, few, many, or a class if the clone is expanded.

V gene,J gene,clone size,D gene,CDR3 DNA,CDR3 protein
TRBV4-1,TRBJ2-7,.,TRBD1,TGCGCCAGCAGCCTTTACAGGGGGTCCTACGAGCAGTACTTC,CASSLYRGSYEQYF
TRBV28,TRBJ1-3,few,.,TGTGCCAGCAGTTTATGGGGGCAGGGCTCTGGAAACACCATATATTTT,CASSLWGQGSGNTIYF
TRBV7-2,TRBJ2-4,.,.,TGTGCCAGCAGCAACCGTAATGGGCAGCCTCTTCAGTACTTC,CASSNRNGQPLQYF
TRBV19,TRBJ1-5,.,.,TGTGCCAGTAGTTCGAACCCAAACTATAGCAATCAGCCCCAGCATTTT,CASSSNPNYSNQPQHF
TRBV6-1,TRBJ2-7,.,TRBD2,TGTGCCAGCAGTGAAGACGGGAGGGGGGAGCAGTACTTC,CASSEDGRGEQYF
TRBV5-1,TRBJ2-3,.,.,TGCGCCAGCAGCTTGGTTCCGGGAAGCACAGATACGCAGTATTTT,CASSLVPGSTDTQYF
TRBV6-5,TRBJ1-6,.,.,TGTGCCAGCACTACTGGGACTCAGAATTCACCCCTCCACTTT,CASTTGTQNSPLHF
TRBV18,TRBJ2-1,.,TRBD2,TGTGCCACCCGGACTAGCGGGTACAATGAGCAGTTCTTC,CATRTSGYNEQFF
TRBV6-6,TRBJ2-7,.,.,TGTGCCAGCAGTGCGAACAGGGTAGACGAGCAGTACTTC,CASSANRVDEQYF
TRBV4-1,TRBJ2-7,.,.,TGCGCCAGCAGCCAAGTTACCGGTCTCGAGCAGTACTTC,CASSQVTGLEQYF
TRBV27,TRBJ2-1,.,.,TGTGCCAGCAGTTTACGGGGTGAGCAGTTCTTC,CASSLRGEQFF
TRBV3-1/TRBV3-2,TRBJ2-3,.,TRBD2,TGTGCCAGCAGCCAAGATCAGGCTAGCGGTTCAGATACGCAGTATTTT,CASSQDQASGSDTQYF
TRBV18,TRBJ1-6,.,.,TGTGCCAGCTCACCACGGCAGGGGCATTCACCCCTCCACTTT,CASSPRQGHSPLHF
TRBV2,TRBJ2-3,once,TRBD1,TGTGCCAGCAGGGGACAGGGAGGGAATACGCAGTATTTT,CASRGQGGNTQYF
TRBV6-1,TRBJ2-5,.,TRBD1,TGTGCCAGCAGTGAGCGGGACAGGGCGCCAAGGGAGACCCAGTACTTC,CASSERDRAPRETQYF
TRBV27,TRBJ2-6,few,.,TGTGCCAGCGCCATGAGGGGGGCCAACGTCCTGACTTTC,CASAMRGANVLTF
TRBV30,TRBJ1-3,.,.,TGTGCCTGGAGTGTCCTGGGACAAGGAAACACCATATATTTT,CAWSVLGQGNTIYF
TRBV6-5,TRBJ2-7,.,TRBD2,TGTGCCAGCAGTTACTCACTTATAGCGGGGGAGCAGTACTTC,CASSYSLIAGEQYF
TRBV18,TRBJ2-7,.,TRBD1,TGTGCCAGCTCAGCGGGACAGGAAGGACTGTACGAGCAGTACTTC,CASSAGQEGLYEQYF
TRBV7-9,TRBJ2-1,.,.,TGTGCCGATACCCAGGGTAACGAGAATGAGCAGTTCTTC,CADTQGNENEQFF
TRBV6-5,TRBJ2-4,once,.,TGTGCCAGCAGCCCCAATAACATTCAGTACTTC,CASSPNNIQYF
TRBV6-5,TRBJ1-2,.,.,TGTGCCAGCAGAAGACAGAATAACTATGGCTACACCTTC,CASRRQNNYGYTF
TRBV3-1/TRBV3-2,TRBJ1-1,.,TRBD1,TGTGCCAGCAGCCACACGGACAGGGACACTGAAGCTTTCTTT,CASSHTDRDTEAFF
TRBV7-9,TRBJ2-3,.,.,TGTGCCAGCAGCCCGCGGCCGGACTTACGCACAGATACGCAGTATTTT,CASSPRPDLRTDTQYF
TRBV5-4,TRBJ1-1,few,.,TGTGCCAGCAGCCCCCAGGGCACTGAAGCTTTCTTT,CASSPQGTEAFF
TRBV10-3,TRBJ1-6,.,.,TGTGCCATCAGTGTGAGGACAAATAATTCACCCCTCCACTTT,CAISVRTNNSPLHF
TRBV5-1,TRBJ1-1,.,TRBD1,TGCGCCAGCAGCTTCGGAGAGACAGGGAAAGCTTTCTTT,CASSFGETGKAFF
TRBV10-3,TRBJ2-6,.,.,TGTGCCATCAGTGAGTCGGGGGGGCCCGGGGCCAACGTCCTGACTTTC,CAISESGGPGANVLTF
TRBV7-9,TRBJ2-5,few,TRBD1,TGTGCCAGCAGCCCCGGGACAGGGTCGACTAGGGAGACCCAGTACTTC,CASSPGTGSTRETQYF